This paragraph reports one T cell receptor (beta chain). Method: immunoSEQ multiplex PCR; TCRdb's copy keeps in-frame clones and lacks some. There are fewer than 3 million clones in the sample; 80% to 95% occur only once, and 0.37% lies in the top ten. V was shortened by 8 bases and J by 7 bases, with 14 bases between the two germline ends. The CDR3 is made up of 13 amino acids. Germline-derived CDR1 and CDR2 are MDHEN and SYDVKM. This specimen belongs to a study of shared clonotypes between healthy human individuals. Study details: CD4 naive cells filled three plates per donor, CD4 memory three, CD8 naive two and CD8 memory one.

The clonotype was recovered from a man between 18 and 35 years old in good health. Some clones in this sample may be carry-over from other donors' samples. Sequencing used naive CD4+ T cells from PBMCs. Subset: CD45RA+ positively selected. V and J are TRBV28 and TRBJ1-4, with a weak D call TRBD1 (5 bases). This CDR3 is CASGEGTSEKLFF. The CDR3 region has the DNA TGTGCCAGCGGAGAAGGGACGAGTGAAAAACTGTTTTTT. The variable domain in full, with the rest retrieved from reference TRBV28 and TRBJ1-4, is DVKVTQSSRYLVKRTGEKVFLECVQDMDHENMFWYRQDPGLGLRLIYFSYDVKMKEKGDIPEGYSVSREKKERFSLILESASTNQTSMYLCASGEGTSEKLFFGSGTQLSVL.